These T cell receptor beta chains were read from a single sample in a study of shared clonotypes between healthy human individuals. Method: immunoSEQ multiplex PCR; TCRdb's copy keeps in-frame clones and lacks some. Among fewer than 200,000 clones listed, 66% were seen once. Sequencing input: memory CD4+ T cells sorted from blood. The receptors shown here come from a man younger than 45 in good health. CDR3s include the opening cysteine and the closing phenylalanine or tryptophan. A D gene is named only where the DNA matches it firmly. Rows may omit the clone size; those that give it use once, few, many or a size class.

TGTGCCAGCAGCTGGAGCGGGAGCTCCTACGAGCAGTACTTC CASSWSGSSYEQYF TRBJ2-7 few TRBD2 TRBV13
TGTGCCAGCAGTTTAGTTGGCAGTAGCAATCAGCCCCAGCATTTT CASSLVGSSNQPQHF TRBJ1-5 few - TRBV28
TGTGCCAGCAGTGAAAGACCGGCGGGTTACCAAGAGACCCAGTACTTC CASSERPAGYQETQYF TRBJ2-5 - - TRBV2
TGTGCCAGCAGCCGCGGGGGGACTAGCGGCTCCTACGAGCAGTACTTC CASSRGGTSGSYEQYF TRBJ2-7 - TRBD2 TRBV7-9
TGTGCTAGTGGGTCTGAATCAGGGTTTGAAGCTTTCTTT CASGSESGFEAFF TRBJ1-1 - - TRBV12-5
TGCAGTGCTAGAACAGGCTACGAGCAGTACTTC CSARTGYEQYF TRBJ2-7 - - TRBV20-1
TGTGCCAGCGGAGGATCGGGGACTAGGGCCTACGAGCAGTACTTC CASGGSGTRAYEQYF TRBJ2-7 - TRBD2 TRBV2
TGTGCCAGCAGCCCGGACAGGGGTAGTGCTGGCTACACCTTC CASSPDRGSAGYTF TRBJ1-2 - TRBD1 TRBV7-2
TGTGCCTGGAGTGTAGTCTATGAGCAGTTCTTC CAWSVVYEQFF TRBJ2-1 once - TRBV30
TGTGCCAGCAGCCGGGGGGGTGGCGGCTATGGCTACACCTTC CASSRGGGGYGYTF TRBJ1-2 - - TRBV27
TGTGCCATCAGCTGGACAGACCAGAACACTGAAGCTTTCTTT CAISWTDQNTEAFF TRBJ1-1 once - TRBV10-3
TGTGCCAGCAGTGCAGTACAGGGGAATCAGCCCCAGCATTTT CASSAVQGNQPQHF TRBJ1-5 few TRBD1 TRBV2
TGTGCCAGCTCCCCCCCAGGGGGCGGTTCGGAGACCCAGTACTTC CASSPPGGGSETQYF TRBJ2-5 - TRBD1 TRBV18
TGTGCCAGCAGCCAAGATCTGTGGTCCGTGAACACTGAAGCTTTCTTT CASSQDLWSVNTEAFF TRBJ1-1 - - TRBV14
TGCGCCAGCAGCCAAGGAATAAGGTTGAACACTGAAGCTTTCTTT CASSQGIRLNTEAFF TRBJ1-1 once - TRBV4-3
TGTGCCAGCAAATTACCCGGGACCAAGCAGTATTTT CASKLPGTKQYF TRBJ2-3 - - TRBV6-5
TGTGCCTCTAGCGGGTCCCTACTCTACGAGCAGTACTTC CASSGSLLYEQYF TRBJ2-7 few TRBD2 TRBV27
TGTGCCAGCAGGGGGGACCTGGGGGAGCAGTACTTC CASRGDLGEQYF TRBJ2-7 once - TRBV6-1
TGTGCCAGCAGTTTAAGAGCGGGAAGCACAGATACGCAGTATTTT CASSLRAGSTDTQYF TRBJ2-3 once TRBD2 TRBV27
TGTGCCAGCAGTTCCACAGGGATATTCGGAAACACCATATATTTT CASSSTGIFGNTIYF TRBJ1-3 - - TRBV11-3
TGTGCCACCAGCAGAGACCCCCCGGACAGGGGGCTTAGGGAGACCCAGTACTTC CATSRDPPDRGLRETQYF TRBJ2-5 - TRBD1 TRBV15
TGTGCCAGCTCACTCGGGACAGGGTCGAATCAGCCCCAGCATTTT CASSLGTGSNQPQHF TRBJ1-5 - TRBD1 TRBV18
TGTGCCAGCTCACCGCGGGTCCAAGAGACCCAGTACTTC CASSPRVQETQYF TRBJ2-5 few - TRBV18
TGTGCCAGCAGCTTAGGCGGATATACGCAGTATTTT CASSLGGYTQYF TRBJ2-3 many - TRBV7-6
TGTGCCAGCAGCCCCACGGAGGGCCGGCAGCCCCAGCATTTT CASSPTEGRQPQHF TRBJ1-5 - - TRBV27
TGTGCCAGCAGCATTAGCATAACCTACAATGAGCAGTTCTTC CASSISITYNEQFF TRBJ2-1 - - TRBV11-2
TGTGCCAGCAGCCACCGTAGCGGGAGCCAAGAGACCCAGTACTTC CASSHRSGSQETQYF TRBJ2-5 few TRBD2 TRBV14
TGTGCCAGCAGCCCCCGGCCGGGACAGGGGAGAAACATTCAGTACTTC CASSPRPGQGRNIQYF TRBJ2-4 few TRBD1 TRBV14
TGTGCCAGCAGCTTATCCCCCCAAGTGGAGCAGTTCTTC CASSLSPQVEQFF TRBJ2-1 - - TRBV7-3
TGTGCCAGCAGCTCCGGACAGGGCCTCAATGAGCAGTTCTTC CASSSGQGLNEQFF TRBJ2-1 - TRBD1 TRBV7-2
TGTGCCAGCAGCTTAGCGCGGACAGGGGGTCAGCCCCAGCATTTT CASSLARTGGQPQHF TRBJ1-5 few TRBD1 TRBV7-8
TGCGCCTCAAGAGGACACTCCTCCTACGAGCAGTACTTC CASRGHSSYEQYF TRBJ2-7 - - TRBV10-2
TGTGCCAGCAGCTTTCTCGGACAAACGAACACCGGGGAGCTGTTTTTT CASSFLGQTNTGELFF TRBJ2-2 - - TRBV4-2
TGTGCCAGCAGAGACCCCCGACTAGCGGGAAACAATGAGCAGTTCTTC CASRDPRLAGNNEQFF TRBJ2-1 - TRBD2 TRBV28
TGTGCCAGTATCCGGGACAGATATGGCTACACCTTC CASIRDRYGYTF TRBJ1-2 - TRBD1 TRBV2
TGTGCCACCAGCAGAAGGACTAGCGGGAGCGAGCAGTACTTC CATSRRTSGSEQYF TRBJ2-7 - TRBD2 TRBV15
TGTGCCAGCAGCCCGGGGTTAGCGGGATCTCCTCGGGAGTTCTTC CASSPGLAGSPREFF TRBJ2-1 - TRBD2 TRBV7-6
TGTGCCAGCAGCGTCTCGACTACCCGGGATACGCAGTATTTT CASSVSTTRDTQYF TRBJ2-3 many - TRBV9
TGCGCCAGCAGCCGAGACGCGGGACAGACCAACTATGGCTACACCTTC CASSRDAGQTNYGYTF TRBJ1-2 - TRBD1 TRBV4-3
TGTGCCAGCAGTGAACTTTTGGGGACTAACTATGGCTACACCTTC CASSELLGTNYGYTF TRBJ1-2 - - TRBV6-1
TGTGCCAGCAGTCCGGGACCAATCTACAATGAGCAGTTCTTC CASSPGPIYNEQFF TRBJ2-1 - - TRBV6-5
TGTGCCAGCAGGGGGTCTGAGACAGGGAGCCACGAGCAGTACTTC CASRGSETGSHEQYF TRBJ2-7 - TRBD1 TRBV28
TGTGCCAGTAGTATAGGACAGGGAGGCACAGATACGCAGTATTTT CASSIGQGGTDTQYF TRBJ2-3 - TRBD1 TRBV19
TGTGCCAGCAGCGTTTGGGGGGGCCGGACTGAAGCTTTCTTT CASSVWGGRTEAFF TRBJ1-1 - - TRBV6-5
TGTGCCAGCAGCGGGTTTGGTCTAGGTGTGGGACAGCACGAGCAGTACTTC CASSGFGLGVGQHEQYF TRBJ2-7 - TRBD1 TRBV7-2
TGTGCCAGCAGTCAATATGTGACAGATAACTATGGCTACACCTTC CASSQYVTDNYGYTF TRBJ1-2 - - TRBV28
TGCGCCAGCAGCGCCAGACGGGGAACGAACTATGGCTACACCTTC CASSARRGTNYGYTF TRBJ1-2 once - TRBV4-3
TGTGCCAGCAGCCAAGGGACAGCGAACAATGAGCAGTTCTTC CASSQGTANNEQFF TRBJ2-1 - TRBD1 TRBV7-7
TGCGCCAGCAGTGAGTCGGCGGGGCACACAGATACGCAGTATTTT CASSESAGHTDTQYF TRBJ2-3 - - TRBV10-1
TGTGCCAGCAGACCCGGGACAGCAAAGAGGGGCGCTGAAGCTTTCTTT CASRPGTAKRGAEAFF TRBJ1-1 - TRBD1 TRBV5-4